The 17 T cell receptor beta chains presented below share a single source sample, sequenced in a study of primary melanoma T cells and metastatic recurrence. Clones were sequenced by immunoSEQ multiplex PCR, and TCRdb holds only the in-frame ones, with some missing. The table has 350 to 450 clones, roughly 90% seen once. The source material was melanoma tumor tissue. The source of these receptors is a human donor with melanoma.

The rearrangement joins TRBV6-8 to TRBJ1-2; 8 bases are shared with TRBD1. V lost 10 bases, J lost 6 bases, and 13 bases stayed unmatched. The CDR3 extends over 14 amino acids. In germline, CDR1 is MNHGY, CDR2 SAAAGT. In nucleotides, the CDR3 is TGTGCCATCAGACTACAGGGGGACCAGGATGGCTACACCTTC. Translated, it gives CAIRLQGDQDGYTF.

The V gene is TRBV12-5, the J gene TRBJ1-1; no clear D. V was pared by 5 bases and J by 6 bases, with 16 bases between. Looked up from germline, CDR1 is LGHNT and CDR2 is FRNRAP. This CDR3 contains 14 residues. This CDR3 reads CASGPWTSRSEAFF. Written as DNA, the CDR3 is TGTGCTAGTGGTCCCTGGACGAGTCGCTCTGAAGCTTTCTTT.

This chain links TRBV6-8 with TRBJ2-7; TRBD2 is a possible D gene (6 bases). The V gene lost 7 bases and the J gene lost 7 bases, with 20 bases spanning the gap. Germline V gene lookup returns CDR1 MNHGY and CDR2 SAAAGT. CDR3 length: 14 amino acids. The CDR3 loop reads CASTLPGGYREQYF. The CDR3 bases are TGTGCCAGCACCCTTCCAGGAGGGTATAGGGAGCAGTACTTC.

This rearrangement joins TRBV19 to TRBJ1-1; no clear D gene. CDR1 and CDR2 from the germline V gene are LNHDA and SQIVND (reference sequence). The CDR3 spans 13 residues. Trimming took 5 bases from V and 0 from J, leaving 7 bases between them. The CDR3 sequence is CASSFNMNTEAFF. DNA of the CDR3: TGTGCCAGTAGTTTCAACATGAACACTGAAGCTTTCTTT.

This rearrangement joins TRBV11-3 to TRBJ2-1; TRBD1 aligns across 9 bases. There are 14 residues in the CDR3. In germline, CDR1 is SGHNT, CDR2 YENEEA. The J segment lost 9 bases and the V segment lost 3 bases, leaving 6 bases of the junction unmatched. The DNA for the CDR3 is TGTGCCAGCAGCTTGGGGACAGGGTCTTTTGAGCAGTTCTTC. This sequence encodes CASSLGTGSFEQFF.

V and J are TRBV18 and TRBJ2-5; D is perhaps TRBD1 (5 bases). This CDR3 has 13 residues. Germline assignment: CDR1 KGHSH and CDR2 LQKENI. V was shortened by 3 bases and J by 5 bases, with 10 bases between the two germline ends. The CDR3: CASSPQGWETQYF. For the CDR3, the DNA is TGTGCCAGCTCACCCCAGGGTTGGGAGACCCAGTACTTC.

This clone was seen only once. V gene TRBV6-8 combines with J gene TRBJ1-1, with D hard to call. There are 12 residues in the CDR3. V dropped 8 bases and J dropped 4 bases, with 11 bases sitting between them. Germline values: CDR1 MNHGY, CDR2 SAAAGT. The CDR3 spells CASCSGVTEAFF. As DNA, the CDR3 is TGTGCCAGCTGCTCAGGTGTCACTGAAGCTTTCTTT.

This rearrangement joins TRBV5-1 to TRBJ1-3; D perhaps matches TRBD1 (6 bases). Germline V gene data show CDR1 as SGHRS and CDR2 as YFSETQ. Trimming removed 4 bases from V and 0 bases from J, with 11 bases in between. There are 15 residues in the CDR3. CDR3 sequence: CASSQTGSSGNTIYF. Here the CDR3 DNA reads TGCGCCAGCAGCCAAACAGGGAGCTCTGGAAACACCATATATTTT.

This clone turned up a few times. The CDR3 spells CASNEIRSTQSRANVLTF. The CDR3 DNA follows: TGTGCCAGCAATGAGATTCGGAGTACACAAAGTCGGGCCAACGTCCTGACTTTC. This chain connects TRBV11-3 to TRBJ2-6, with D uncertain. CDR3 length: 18 amino acids. Germline V gene sequence: CDR1 SGHNT, CDR2 YENEEA. Trimming pared 7 bases from V and 5 bases from J, leaving 24 bases between.

A note on this clone: The junction and the germline gene differ at one end; a read error may be behind it. The chain employs TRBV6-8 and TRBJ1-3; 7 bases agree with TRBD1. The germline CDR1 and CDR2 sequences are MNHGY and SAAAGT. The CDR3 is made up of 13 amino acids. The CDR3 DNA reads TGTGCCATCAGTCAACAGGGGGGAAACACCATATATTTT. Its protein product is CAISQQGGNTIYF.

This clone has only one observation. The chain uses TRBV19 and TRBJ2-4, with 9 bases lining up with TRBD2. The junction had 13 bases not matched to a gene; V was cut back by 6 bases and J by 10 bases. Germline CDR1 LNHDA, CDR2 SQIVND (reference sequence). This CDR3 has 15 amino acids. The CDR3 region is CASSSSGKYRPIQYF. The CDR3 bases are TGTGCCAGTAGCTCTAGCGGGAAGTATAGGCCAATTCAGTACTTC.

The V call is TRBV6-8, the J call TRBJ2-5; TRBD1 agrees at 7 bases. This CDR3 region has 14 residues. Germline values: CDR1 MNHGY, CDR2 SAAAGT. Germline trimming cut 5 bases from V and 5 bases from J; bases unmatched to any gene: 8. This CDR3 reads CASSVRGRRETQYF. CDR3 in DNA: TGTGCCAGCAGTGTGAGGGGGCGAAGGGAGACCCAGTACTTC.

The V call is TRBV10-2, the J call TRBJ2-3, with D unclear. The CDR3 has 15 residues. Per the germline V gene, CDR1 is WSHSY and CDR2 is SAAADI. The germline V and J ends were trimmed by 5 bases and 0 bases, with 12 bases remaining between them. CDR3 protein: CASSSRAASTDTQYF. DNA for the CDR3: TGCGCCAGCAGTAGTAGGGCCGCTAGCACAGATACGCAGTATTTT.

The chain is built from TRBV11-3 and TRBJ1-2; a possible D gene is TRBD1 (5 bases). V was pared by 5 bases and J by 5 bases, with 21 bases between. Germline CDR1 reads SGHNT; CDR2 reads YENEEA. CDR3 length equals 16 residues. The CDR3, as DNA: TGTGCCAGCAGCCAAACCGAATATAGTCAGGGATATGGCTACACCTTC. Its translation is CASSQTEYSQGYGYTF.

The chain carries TRBV7-1 and TRBJ2-7; 10 bases map to TRBD2. TRBV7-1 is designated an ORF whose function remains uncertain. The CDR3 totals 15 residues. The V segment lost 4 bases and the J segment 4 bases; nucleotides outside the gene matches: 7. The CDR3 region has the DNA TGTGCCAGCAGCTTTGCTGGGACTAGCGTTTACGAGCAGTACTTC. It yields the protein CASSFAGTSVYEQYF.

CDR3 nucleotides: TGTGCCAGCAGTCCGGGGGACAGCCGGACCCAGTACTTC. Translating gives CASSPGDSRTQYF. V and J are TRBV6-8 and TRBJ2-5; D might be TRBD1 (7 bases). The CDR3 runs 13 residues. V lost 5 bases and J lost 7, with 14 bases in between. Germline-derived CDR1 and CDR2 are MNHGY and SAAAGT.

For the CDR3, the DNA is TGCGCCAGCAGCCGAGACGGACAGGGTTCCTATGGCTACACCTTC. It translates to CASSRDGQGSYGYTF. This chain links TRBV5-1 with TRBJ1-2; 8 bases agree with TRBD1. This CDR3 is 15 amino acids long. The V gene end was trimmed by 4 bases and the J gene end by 4 bases; junction bases not matched to a gene: 9. CDR1 SGHRS and CDR2 YFSETQ come from the germline V gene.